This TCR beta chain was captured in a study of response to subunit inactivated influenza vaccine. Study findings and constraints: T cells newly recruited by each seasonal influenza vaccination are few, the authors suggested.

The CDR3 consists of 14 residues. Trimming took 0 bases from V and 5 from J, leaving 12 bases between them. The germline V gene has CDR1 SGHRS and CDR2 YFSETQ. Comment on this clonotype: Its target is unknown.

In TCRdb, the RT-PCR reads were re-called with MiXCR into one record per CDR3 protein. The sample has roughly 570,000 distinct CDR3 sequences, over 10% seen once; the top ten hold about an eighth. The chain links TRBV5-1 to TRBJ2-7; D may be TRBD1 or TRBD2 (6 bases each). The receptor comes from a man aged 50-59 years who received an inactivated influenza vaccine. This specimen was PBMCs from blood, taken 40 to 50 days after vaccination. The CDR3 reads CASSLAGGRNEQYF. Written as DNA, the CDR3 is TGCGCCAGCAGCTTGGCCGGGGGCAGAAACGAGCAGTACTTC. The variable domain in full, completed from reference TRBV5-1 and TRBJ2-7, reads KAGVTQTPRYLIKTRGQQVTLSCSPISGHRSVSWYQQTPGQGLQFLFEYFSETQRNKGNFPGRFSGRQFSNSRSEMNVSTLELGDSALYLCASSLAGGRNEQYFGPGTRLTVT.